This T cell receptor beta chain was documented in a study of CD8 T cells in Susac syndrome. Reverse transcription used roughly 0.5 to 1 ug RNA and random hexamers. immunoSEQ multiplex PCR amplified TCR beta CDR3 across 54 Vbeta, 13 Jbeta. TCRdb analysed the immunoSEQ multiplex PCR reads with MiXCR anew, one entry per CDR3 protein. The table shows about 180,000 distinct CDR3 sequences, with around 93% occurring only once. CDR3 length: 16 residues. The V end was cut by 5 bases, the J end by 6 bases, with 20 bases between. Germline V gives CDR1 SGHTA, CDR2 FQGNSA. TCR beta sequencing was performed on blood CD8+ and CD4+ T cells. Negative isolation yielded CD4+ and CD8+ T cells, and FACS enriched TEMRA cells. Worth noting for this clonotype: What it recognizes is unknown.

The study's findings and limits: It was acknowledged in the study that the number of individuals who were included in its TCR sequencing and HLA analysis was relatively small.

The clonotype was recovered from a human donor with multiple sclerosis. The chain uses TRBV7-2 and TRBJ2-1, with D possibly called TRBD1 or TRBD2 (5 bases each). The sample taken for sequencing was CD4+ T cells from PBMCs. The CDR3 DNA reads as TGTGCCAGCAGCCCCCGACTGGGGGAAGTGAGCAATGAGCAGTTCTTC. Its protein product is CASSPRLGEVSNEQFF. Full variable domain (missing parts from reference TRBV7-2 and TRBJ2-1): GAGVSQSPSNKVTEKGKDVELRCDPISGHTALYWYRQSLGQGLEFLIYFQGNSAPDKSGLPSDRFSAERTGGSVSTLTIQRTQQEDSAVYLCASSPRLGEVSNEQFFGPGTRLTVL.